A single sample gave rise to the 8 T cell receptor beta chains below, sequenced in a study of shared clonotypes between healthy human individuals. Produced via immunoSEQ multiplex PCR; TCRdb's table is partial and in-frame only. The repertoire holds about 980,000 clones, with approximately 80% as singletons. The sequencing sample was made of memory CD4+ T cells sorted from blood. Described subset: CD45RA-negative fraction. The origin of the receptors is a man aged 18 to 30 in good health.

The chain joins TRBV19 to TRBJ2-3, with 9 bases lining up with TRBD1. From germline, CDR1 is LNHDA and CDR2 SQIVND (reference sequence). Trimming removed 1 base from V and 10 bases from J; junction bases left unmatched: 3. The length of the CDR3 is 13 residues. CDR3 bases: TGTGCCAGTAGTATAGGGGACAGGGTGGCGCAGTATTTT. Its translation: CASSIGDRVAQYF.

This rearrangement joins TRBV28 to TRBJ1-1; 8 bases line up with TRBD1. The CDR3 spans 16 residues. V shed 5 bases and J 4 bases; nucleotides not matched to a gene: 12. Germline lookup yields CDR1 MDHEN and CDR2 SYDVKM. The CDR3 sequence is CASSLSSDRAPTEAFF. In nucleotides, the CDR3 is TGTGCCAGCAGTCTCTCCTCGGACAGGGCCCCCACTGAAGCTTTCTTT.

The chain has TRBV28 and TRBJ2-3; D might be TRBD2 (6 bases). V was shortened by 6 bases and J by 5 bases, with 9 bases between the two germline ends. CDR1 and CDR2 from the germline V gene are MDHEN and SYDVKM. CDR3 length: 12 amino acids. As DNA, the CDR3 is TGTGCCAGCAGGGACTACAAAGATACGCAGTATTTT. It codes for CASRDYKDTQYF.

This clone has ten or more counts. The chain couples TRBV28 to TRBJ1-5; D gene ambiguous. Germline loops: CDR1 MDHEN, CDR2 SYDVKM. The CDR3 is made up of 12 amino acids. V dropped 7 bases and J dropped 2 bases, with 6 bases sitting between them. CDR3 coding DNA: TGTGCCAGCATCCAGGGCAATCAGCCCCAGCATTTT. Translation gives CASIQGNQPQHF.

Remarks on this clone: Other DNA sequences in this specimen translate into the identical CDR3. The rearrangement links TRBV5-1 to TRBJ1-4, with D possibly TRBD1 on 5 matching bases. Germline loops: CDR1 SGHRS, CDR2 YFSETQ. This CDR3 region has 14 residues. V lost 0 bases, J lost 8 bases, and 11 bases lay in between. The CDR3: CASSLVPGKEKLFF. DNA for the CDR3: TGCGCCAGCAGCTTGGTACCAGGGAAAGAAAAACTGTTTTTT.

V usage is TRBV4-1 and J usage is TRBJ2-2; no clear D gene. Deletions cut 4 bases from V and 8 bases from J, with 8 bases between. This CDR3 has 12 residues. Germline V gene sequence: CDR1 MGHRA, CDR2 YSYEKL. In DNA, the CDR3 is TGCGCCAGCAGCCCTCTTGGTGGGGAGCTGTTTTTT. It codes for CASSPLGGELFF.

This clone was observed once. The chain links TRBV5-1 to TRBJ2-2; D unresolved. The CDR3 loop spans 13 amino acids. The germline V gene encodes CDR1 SGHRS and CDR2 YFSETQ. Trimming shortened V by 4 bases and J by 7 bases, and 11 bases separated the two germline ends. The CDR3 DNA reads TGCGCCAGCAGCCCGGACCCCAGCGGGGAGCTGTTTTTT. Its translation: CASSPDPSGELFF.

This chain connects TRBV7-9 to TRBJ1-4, with a weak D call TRBD1 (5 bases). Trimming shortened V by 5 bases and J by 4 bases, and 14 bases separated the two germline ends. This CDR3 has 15 amino acids. Germline-derived CDR1 and CDR2 are SEHNR and FQNEAQ (reference sequence). The CDR3 coding sequence is TGTGCCAGCAGCCCAACTTGGGGCGTTAATGAAAAACTGTTTTTT. Protein: CASSPTWGVNEKLFF.